These 19 T cell receptor beta chains were all obtained from the same sample, sequenced in a study of control samples from healthy donors and cancer patients. Data came from immunoSEQ multiplex PCR; TCRdb stores just in-frame clones and leaves some out. The sample records roughly 60,000 clones, around 94% being singletons. The sequenced sample was blood. These TCRs come from a man between 25 and 39 years old in good health.

The rearrangement uses TRBV5-4 and TRBJ1-1; D unclear. The CDR3 is 13 residues long. Germline CDR1 SGHNT, CDR2 YYREEE (reference sequence). V was trimmed by 1 base and J by 1 base, leaving 5 bases between them. CDR3 protein: CASSLQENTEAFF. For the CDR3, the DNA is TGTGCCAGCAGCTTGCAGGAGAACACTGAAGCTTTCTTT.

The gene calls are TRBV14 and TRBJ1-1, with unresolved D. This CDR3 region has 13 residues. Per the germline V gene, CDR1 is SGHDN and CDR2 is FVKESK. The V and J ends lost 2 bases and 5 bases respectively, with 9 bases between them. CDR3 sequence: CASSQRLLTEAFF. The DNA of the CDR3 is TGTGCCAGCAGCCAAAGGTTGTTGACTGAAGCTTTCTTT.

The chain is built from TRBV6-1 and TRBJ2-1; TRBD2 matches at 14 bases. V lost 4 bases, J lost 0 bases, and 8 bases stayed unmatched. CDR1 and CDR2 from the germline V gene are MNHNS and SASEGT. The length of the CDR3 is 19 residues. CDR3 in DNA: TGTGCCAGCAGTGCCCGGACTAGCGGGGGGTCAGGCTCCTACAATGAGCAGTTCTTC. Protein: CASSARTSGGSGSYNEQFF.

This clone was seen just once. CDR3 in amino acids: CASSHGTGGEQYF. DNA for the CDR3: TGTGCCAGCAGCCACGGGACAGGGGGCGAGCAGTACTTC. The chain joins TRBV4-2 to TRBJ2-7; 11 bases fit TRBD1. Germline V lookup: CDR1 LGHNA, CDR2 YNFKEQ. The V and J ends lost 3 bases and 6 bases, in that order; junction bases with no gene match: 1. The CDR3 has 13 residues.

The V gene is TRBV7-9, the J gene TRBJ2-3; D ambiguous. The CDR3 loop spans 12 amino acids. V was pared by 3 bases and J by 6 bases, with 7 bases between. Germline V gene data show CDR1 as SEHNR and CDR2 as FQNEAQ (reference sequence). Here the CDR3 reads CASSFGVDTQYF. The CDR3 DNA reads as TGTGCCAGCAGCTTCGGAGTGGATACGCAGTATTTT.

This clone was observed once. V and J are TRBV21-1 and TRBJ2-2; TRBD2, the D gene given by the table, was not confirmed from the DNA. TRBV21-1 is an annotated pseudogene. This CDR3 is 19 amino acids long. CDR3 DNA sequence: TGTGCCAGCAGCATCAAACGGGGGGGGCCCTACACGAACACCGGGGAGCTGTTTTTT. Translating gives CASSIKRGGPYTNTGELFF.

In regard to this clone: The junction departs from the called germline gene at one end, perhaps through a read error. V is TRBV7-7 and J is TRBJ2-2; TRBD1 might be the D (6 bases). CDR1 SSHAT and CDR2 FNYEAQ come from the germline V gene (reference sequence). This CDR3 has 14 amino acids. The CDR3 loop reads CASSPDRNTGELFF. The CDR3 DNA reads as TGTGCTAGCAGCCCGGACAGGAACACCGGGGAGCTGTTTTTT.

V usage is TRBV9 and J usage is TRBJ1-1, with 11 nucleotides matching TRBD1. The CDR3 totals 15 residues. Germline CDR1 is SGDLS and CDR2 is YYNGEE. After removal of 4 bases from V and 9 bases from J, the junction contained 11 bases not matched to a gene. The CDR3 coding sequence is TGTGCCAGCAGCTCCGGACAGGGGGCTACGCTGAAAGCTTTCTTT. Its translation: CASSSGQGATLKAFF.

The chain links TRBV29-1 to TRBJ2-7; 7 bases map to TRBD1. J lost 7 bases, V lost 4 bases, and 7 bases had no gene match. In germline, CDR1 is SQVTM, CDR2 ANQGSEA. This CDR3 region has 12 residues. CDR3 sequence (DNA): TGCAGCGTTGGACAGGGCAGACAGGAGCAGTACTTC. This sequence encodes CSVGQGRQEQYF.

The CDR3 bases are TGTGCCAGCAGTGACGGGGCAACTGAAGCTTTCTTT. Protein sequence: CASSDGATEAFF. V is TRBV6-4 and J is TRBJ1-1; tentatively, D is TRBD1 (5 bases). The CDR3 sequence is 12 residues long. Germline V gene data show CDR1 as MRHNA and CDR2 as SNTAGT. Trimming left V 2 bases short and J 5 bases short, with 6 bases between.

This rearrangement joins TRBV24-1 to TRBJ2-3; D might be TRBD2 (5 bases). From germline, CDR1 is KGHDR and CDR2 SFDVKD. Trimming took off 4 bases at V and 14 bases at J, with 18 bases between the two ends. This CDR3 is 13 amino acids long. The CDR3 region is CATSDPGSQTRYF. DNA for the CDR3: TGTGCCACCAGTGACCCGGGATCTCAAACTCGGTATTTT.

The rearrangement uses TRBV4-3 and TRBJ1-2, with 7 bases identical to TRBD1. The CDR3 extends over 18 amino acids. The J segment lost 3 bases and the V segment lost 0 bases, leaving 13 bases of the junction unmatched. Germline values: CDR1 LGHNA, CDR2 YSLEER. CDR3 residues: CASSQEFIGQVGDYGYTF. The CDR3 bases are TGCGCCAGCAGCCAAGAGTTTATCGGACAGGTTGGGGACTATGGCTACACCTTC.

The CDR3 nucleotides read TGCGCCAGCAGCTTGTCGACAGGGTTTGACACCATATATTTT. Protein sequence: CASSLSTGFDTIYF. This chain links TRBV5-1 with TRBJ1-3, with 7 bases matching TRBD1. Germline V gene sequence: CDR1 SGHRS, CDR2 YFSETQ. CDR3 length: 14 residues. V lost 1 base to trimming and J lost 8 bases; unmatched junction nucleotides: 6.

To note about this clone: It may be a read error: a sequence one base away is much more abundant. This sequence joins TRBV19 and TRBJ1-2; 8 bases line up with TRBD1. The length of the CDR3 is 11 residues. The trim removed 6 bases at V and 8 bases at J, leaving 2 bases unmatched. Looked up from germline, CDR1 is LNHDA and CDR2 is SQIVND (reference sequence). The CDR3 nucleotides are TGTGCCAGTAGGACAGGGGCCGGCTACACCTTC. Residues: CASRTGAGYTF.

The chain's CDR3 is CASSTGTGNQPQHF. CDR3 DNA: TGCGCCAGCAGCACAGGGACCGGCAATCAGCCCCAGCATTTT. The chain joins TRBV5-1 to TRBJ1-5; perhaps TRBD1 as D (6 bases). Per germline, CDR1 SGHRS and CDR2 YFSETQ. The CDR3 runs 14 residues. Deletions cut 4 bases from V and 2 bases from J, with 10 bases between.

The chain joins TRBV20-1 to TRBJ2-1; the match to TRBD2 covers 13 bases. V lost 3 bases to trimming and J lost 4 bases; unmatched junction nucleotides: 9. This CDR3 comprises 17 residues. Germline CDR1 is DFQATT and CDR2 is SNEGSKA (reference sequence). As DNA, the CDR3 is TGCAGTGCTAGTATACTAGCGGGGGGGCCCAGGTACAATGAGCAGTTCTTC. Amino acid sequence: CSASILAGGPRYNEQFF.

The V and J genes are TRBV4-2 and TRBJ2-3; 14 bases are shared with TRBD2. Germline loops: CDR1 LGHNA, CDR2 YNFKEQ. With V trimmed by 3 bases and J by 2 bases, 7 bases remained unmatched. The CDR3 has 18 amino acids. This CDR3 is CASSQDPTSGRVTDTQYF. CDR3 DNA sequence: TGTGCCAGCAGCCAGGATCCGACTAGCGGGAGGGTCACAGATACGCAGTATTTT.

The chain is built from TRBV6-1 and TRBJ1-1; D gene unclear. Trimming took 1 base from V and 4 from J, leaving 10 bases between them. Looked up from germline, CDR1 is MNHNS and CDR2 is SASEGT. The CDR3 is 14 residues long. CDR3: CASSEGAAATEAFF. The CDR3 DNA reads TGTGCCAGCAGTGAAGGGGCGGCGGCCACTGAAGCTTTCTTT.

The gene calls are TRBV3-1 (or the pseudogene TRBV3-2) and TRBJ2-7, with 9 bases matching TRBD2. V trimming: 5 bases; J trimming: 1 base; junction bases outside the gene matches: 21. The length of the CDR3 is 20 residues. From germline, CDR1 is LGHDT and CDR2 YNNKEL (reference sequence). In DNA, the CDR3 is TGTGCCAGCAGCGGGAATCCTAGCGGGGCGCGCTCCTACCTATCCTACGAGCAGTACTTC. This sequence encodes CASSGNPSGARSYLSYEQYF.